The 30 T cell receptor beta chains given below trace back to one sample, sequenced in a study of spatial heterogeneity in lung cancer. In TCRdb, the 5' RACE reads were re-called with MiXCR into one record per CDR3 protein. The sample lists about 82,000 distinct CDR3 sequences, roughly 12% occurring once. The time point denotes: sample taken at primary tumor resection. The study sequenced unsorted whole RNA from tumor, nontumor lung or frozen PBMC. This specimen consisted of PBMCs, obtained at surgery. The receptors stem from a male donor with early-stage non-small cell lung cancer.

This chain connects TRBV29-1 to TRBJ2-7; D may be TRBD2 (7 bases). The V and J ends lost 3 bases and 3 bases respectively, with 12 bases between them. The CDR3 totals 13 residues. Germline V lookup: CDR1 SQVTM, CDR2 ANQGSEA. The CDR3 DNA reads TGCAGCGTTGATGCGGGGGCACTCTACGAGCAGTACTTC. Encoded protein: CSVDAGALYEQYF.

The chain is built from TRBV29-1 and TRBJ2-2; D gene unclear. The CDR3 is 13 residues long. CDR1 SQVTM and CDR2 ANQGSEA come from the germline V gene. V was pared by 3 bases and J by 2 bases, with 7 bases between. CDR3 in DNA: TGCAGCGTTGATTCGGAAAACACCGGGGAGCTGTTTTTT. Protein product: CSVDSENTGELFF.

This sequence joins TRBV29-1 and TRBJ2-2; D gene unclear. The CDR3 is made up of 11 amino acids. V lost 1 base to trimming and J lost 8 bases, with 5 bases between them. Germline V gene sequence: CDR1 SQVTM, CDR2 ANQGSEA. The chain's CDR3 is CSVEVGGELFF. Here the CDR3 DNA reads TGCAGCGTTGAAGTAGGAGGGGAGCTGTTTTTT.

Remarks on this clonotype: Possible read error: a much larger clone is one base away. The J gene is TRBJ1-5, the V gene TRBV28; 8 nucleotides agree with TRBD1. Germline values: CDR1 MDHEN, CDR2 SYDVKM. This CDR3 comprises 12 residues. The CDR3 coding sequence is TGTGCCAGCTGGCCCAGGGGGCAGCCCAAGCATTTT. Translating gives CASWPRGQPKHF.

The rearrangement uses TRBV5-1 and TRBJ2-3; 10 bases are shared with TRBD1. The CDR3 loop spans 17 amino acids. V dropped 2 bases and J dropped 1; count of bases not matched to a gene: 7. Germline CDR1 and CDR2: SGHRS and YFSETQ. CDR3 coding DNA: TGCGCCAGCAGCTTCGAGGGACAGGGGATAGGCACAGATACGCAGTATTTT. This gives the protein CASSFEGQGIGTDTQYF.

This clonotype was detected a few times. The chain carries TRBV29-1 and TRBJ2-5, with D unclear. Germline loops: CDR1 SQVTM, CDR2 ANQGSEA. This CDR3 is 12 amino acids long. Trimming removed 4 bases at V and 0 bases at J, with 6 bases between. The CDR3 sequence: CSVVGYQETQYF. The CDR3 DNA reads TGCAGCGTTGTGGGGTACCAAGAGACCCAGTACTTC.

V usage is TRBV9 and J usage is TRBJ2-1, with a tentative D call TRBD1 (6 bases). The CDR3 spans 15 residues. Per the germline V gene, CDR1 is SGDLS and CDR2 is YYNGEE. The V end was cut by 0 bases, the J end by 3 bases, with 10 bases between. For the CDR3, the DNA is TGTGCCAGCAGCGTAGTGGCCAGGGGCTACAATGAGCAGTTCTTC. It yields the protein CASSVVARGYNEQFF.

A few counts support this clonotype. The V and J genes are TRBV29-1 and TRBJ1-5; TRBD1 agrees at 8 bases. This CDR3 region has 15 residues. Germline V lookup: CDR1 SQVTM, CDR2 ANQGSEA. V was clipped by 7 bases and J by 2 bases; unmatched bases: 10. In DNA form, the CDR3 reads TGCAGCGCCTCTCAGGGGGCAGAGGGCAATCAGCCCCAGCATTTT. Its translation is CSASQGAEGNQPQHF.

V usage is TRBV20-1 and J usage is TRBJ2-2, with D possibly called TRBD1 or TRBD2 (5 bases each). This CDR3 region has 13 residues. V dropped 0 bases and J dropped 9 bases, with 11 bases sitting between them. The germline V gene encodes CDR1 DFQATT and CDR2 SNEGSKA (reference sequence). The CDR3 reads CSAREGVLRELFF. The DNA of the CDR3 is TGCAGTGCTAGAGAGGGGGTGTTGAGGGAGCTGTTTTTT.

In its sample, this clonotype was seen a few times. The chain joins TRBV9 to TRBJ2-3, with 11 positions matching TRBD2. The CDR3 spans 16 residues. V lost 3 bases, J lost 1 base, and 4 bases stayed unmatched. CDR1 and CDR2 (germline): SGDLS, YYNGEE. CDR3 DNA sequence: TGTGCCAGCAGCGCGGCGACTAGCGGGGGCACAGATACGCAGTATTTT. It translates to CASSAATSGGTDTQYF.

The sample holds a few counts of this clonotype. V is TRBV3-1 and J is TRBJ2-7, with 8 bases that match TRBD1. CDR1 LGHDT and CDR2 YNNKEL come from the germline V gene (reference sequence). The CDR3 is 13 residues long. V was pared by 6 bases and J by 5 bases, with 6 bases of the junction left unmatched. CDR3 region: CASSPDREDEQYF. In DNA form, the CDR3 reads TGTGCCAGCAGTCCGGACAGGGAGGACGAGCAGTACTTC.

The chain employs TRBV12-3 or TRBV12-4 and TRBJ2-5; D remains unclear. CDR3 length: 14 amino acids. V gave up 6 bases and J gave up 1 base, with 12 bases separating them. This chain's CDR3 is CASSTEALQETQYF. The CDR3 DNA is TGTGCCAGCAGCACCGAAGCCCTCCAAGAGACCCAGTACTTC.

This clonotype was seen only a few times. The chain uses TRBV5-1 and TRBJ2-7; tentative D call: TRBD2 (5 bases). Germline V gives CDR1 SGHRS, CDR2 YFSETQ. The V and J ends lost 2 bases and 1 base respectively, with 13 bases between them. This CDR3 has 15 amino acids. CDR3: CASSFGTGISYEQYF. CDR3 DNA: TGCGCCAGCAGCTTCGGTACGGGGATTTCCTACGAGCAGTACTTC.

This clonotype was seen at least ten times. The chain couples TRBV21-1 to TRBJ1-2; the D call of TRBD1 is as the table states it, not checked on the DNA. TRBV21-1 is a pseudogene segment. This CDR3 comprises 15 residues. The CDR3 nucleotides are TGTGCCAGCACCTTATACGGCCCCAACAACTATGGCTACACCTTC. Encoded protein: CASTLYGPNNYGYTF.

This clonotype was seen more than once but under ten times. The rearrangement joins TRBV24-1 to TRBJ2-2; tentative D call: TRBD1 (5 bases). The CDR3 extends over 17 amino acids. Germline loops: CDR1 KGHDR, CDR2 SFDVKD. Trimming took off 3 bases at V and 3 bases at J, with 16 bases between the two ends. CDR3 residues: CATSDPTGPGDTGELFF. The CDR3 DNA follows: TGTGCCACCAGTGATCCAACAGGACCCGGAGACACCGGGGAGCTGTTTTTT.

This clonotype came up many times. The chain couples TRBV7-9 to TRBJ2-1; D not resolved. V was shortened by 0 bases and J by 4 bases, with 7 bases between the two germline ends. This CDR3 has 14 residues. Germline-derived CDR1 and CDR2 are SEHNR and FQNEAQ (reference sequence). The CDR3 bases are TGTGCCAGCAGCTTAGCGGGGTCTTACAATGAGCAGTTCTTC. Its translation: CASSLAGSYNEQFF. Drawing the rest from reference TRBV7-9 and TRBJ2-1, the complete variable domain is DTGVSQNPRHKITKRGQNVTFRCDPISEHNRLYWYRQTLGQGPEFLTYFQNEAQLEKSRLLSDRFSAERPKGSFSTLEIQRTEQGDSAMYLCASSLAGSYNEQFFGPGTRLTVL.

This clonotype was counted between two and nine times. The V and J genes are TRBV20-1 and TRBJ1-1; D unresolved. In germline, CDR1 is DFQATT, CDR2 SNEGSKA (reference sequence). Trimming cost V 6 bases and J 2 bases, with 19 bases left between them. The CDR3 runs to 15 residues. Here the CDR3 DNA reads TGCAGTGCCTTAATCCCGGATAAGGGCAACACTGAAGCTTTCTTT. As protein: CSALIPDKGNTEAFF.

The genes are TRBV29-1 and TRBJ2-7, with 7 bases that match TRBD1. This CDR3 has 12 amino acids. The germline gives CDR1 SQVTM, CDR2 ANQGSEA. V was pared by 3 bases and J by 5 bases, with 4 bases of the junction left unmatched. CDR3 region: CSVEGQLNEQYF. CDR3 nucleotide sequence: TGCAGCGTTGAGGGACAGCTAAACGAGCAGTACTTC.

A note on this clonotype: A much larger clone differs by one base, so this may be a read error. The V and J genes are TRBV11-2 and TRBJ1-4; D possibly corresponds to TRBD1 (5 bases). The CDR3 has 14 amino acids. Trimming stripped 4 bases from V and 3 bases from J, with 9 bases between. Germline V gene sequence: CDR1 SGHAT, CDR2 FQNNGV. This chain's CDR3 is CASSSQVANEKLFF. The CDR3 DNA follows: TGTGCCAGCAGCTCACAGGTAGCTAATGAAAAACTGTTTTTT.

This clonotype was observed at least ten times. V and J are TRBV29-1 and TRBJ1-1, with TRBD1 as a possible D gene (6 bases). The CDR3 contains 12 residues. V dropped 7 bases and J dropped 4 bases, with 13 bases sitting between them. Germline CDR1 SQVTM, CDR2 ANQGSEA. The CDR3 loop is CSGLQGSTEAFF. CDR3 nucleotides: TGCAGCGGATTACAGGGCAGCACTGAAGCTTTCTTT.

V is TRBV6-6 and J is TRBJ1-2; no clear D. The V gene lost 2 bases and the J gene lost 3 bases, with 16 bases spanning the gap. The germline CDR1 and CDR2 sequences are MNHNY and SVGAGI (reference sequence). The CDR3 covers 16 residues. The DNA for the CDR3 is TGTGCCAGCAGTTACAACTCACAGACGGGTCACTATGGCTACACCTTC. Its protein product is CASSYNSQTGHYGYTF.

The rearrangement links TRBV24-1 to TRBJ2-5; D unresolved. CDR1 KGHDR and CDR2 SFDVKD come from the germline V gene. The V end was cut by 6 bases, the J end by 2 bases, with 12 bases between. This CDR3 has 14 residues. The CDR3 coding sequence is TGTGCCACCAGTTTGGGCGCCCCTCAAGAGACCCAGTACTTC. The encoded protein is CATSLGAPQETQYF.

This clonotype is termed medium-sized. The V call is TRBV7-8, the J call TRBJ2-7; TRBD2 is a possible D gene (7 bases). V lost 5 bases and J lost 6, with 14 bases in between. The CDR3 is 13 residues long. Germline lookup yields CDR1 SGHVS and CDR2 FQNEAQ. The DNA of the CDR3 is TGTGCCAGCAGCCTAGGGGGGGGGCCCGAGCAGTACTTC. Translation gives CASSLGGGPEQYF.

In this sample, this clonotype turned up a few times. This chain links TRBV3-1 with TRBJ2-3, with D unresolved. This CDR3 has 14 amino acids. Looked up from germline, CDR1 is LGHDT and CDR2 is YNNKEL (reference sequence). V was shortened by 4 bases and J by 1 base, with 9 bases between the two germline ends. The CDR3 DNA reads TGTGCCAGCAGCCTTGGAGAGGGCACAGATACGCAGTATTTT. Translation: CASSLGEGTDTQYF.

The gene calls are TRBV6-5 and TRBJ1-2, with a possible D match to TRBD1 (6 bases). V was pared by 8 bases and J by 4 bases, with 17 bases between. The CDR3 sequence is 14 residues long. Germline V gene sequence: CDR1 MNHEY, CDR2 SVGAGI. For the CDR3, the DNA is TGTGCCAGCCGGCGGGGGCGGCTACTCTATGGCTACACCTTC. Protein product: CASRRGRLLYGYTF.

The chain links TRBV2 to TRBJ2-7, with 12 bases lining up with TRBD2. CDR1 is SNHLY and CDR2 is FYNNEI in the germline V gene. The CDR3 has 16 residues. V gave up 2 bases and J gave up 4 bases; unmatched junction bases: 6. The CDR3, as DNA: TGTGCCAGCAGTGAACTGAGACTAGCGGGAGCTTACGAGCAGTACTTC. It specifies CASSELRLAGAYEQYF. The full variable domain, with the rest looked up from reference TRBV2 and TRBJ2-7, is EPEVTQTPSHQVTQMGQEVILRCVPISNHLYFYWYRQILGQKVEFLVSFYNNEISEKSEIFDDQFSVERPDGSNFTLKIRSTKLEDSAMYFCASSELRLAGAYEQYFGPGTRLTVT.

This clonotype was found a few times. This rearrangement joins TRBV12-5 to TRBJ2-2, with 7 bases that match TRBD1. The CDR3 covers 16 residues. CDR1 is LGHNT, CDR2 FRNRAP, per germline. V lost 4 bases to trimming and J lost 4 bases; unmatched junction nucleotides: 9. In DNA form, the CDR3 reads TGTGCTAGTGGTTACTCCCTAGACAGGGCCACCGGGGAGCTGTTTTTT. Protein: CASGYSLDRATGELFF.

This clonotype was seen only a few times. This chain uses TRBV24-1 with TRBJ2-2; D uncertain. V was trimmed by 2 bases and J by 6 bases, leaving 6 bases between them. Germline CDR1 KGHDR, CDR2 SFDVKD. The CDR3 is made up of 13 amino acids. In DNA form, the CDR3 reads TGTGCCACCAGTGATTCCCGCCCCGGGGAGCTGTTTTTT. Its protein is CATSDSRPGELFF.

This clonotype was seen a handful of times. V and J are TRBV12-3 or TRBV12-4 and TRBJ2-1; 8 nucleotides agree with TRBD2. J gave up 4 bases and V 6 bases, and 8 bases lay outside the gene matches. CDR3 length: 15 residues. The CDR3 reads CASSPTGGSYNEQFF. The CDR3 DNA sequence: TGTGCCAGCAGCCCCACGGGAGGGTCGTACAATGAGCAGTTCTTC.

This clonotype was counted a few times. The chain employs TRBV24-1 and TRBJ2-1, with D possibly TRBD2 on 5 matching bases. CDR3 length: 12 residues. CDR1 and CDR2 (germline): KGHDR, SFDVKD. V dropped 9 bases and J dropped 7 bases, with 12 bases sitting between them. CDR3 sequence: CATSERVNEQFF. Here the CDR3 DNA reads TGTGCCACCTCCGAGAGGGTGAATGAGCAGTTCTTC.